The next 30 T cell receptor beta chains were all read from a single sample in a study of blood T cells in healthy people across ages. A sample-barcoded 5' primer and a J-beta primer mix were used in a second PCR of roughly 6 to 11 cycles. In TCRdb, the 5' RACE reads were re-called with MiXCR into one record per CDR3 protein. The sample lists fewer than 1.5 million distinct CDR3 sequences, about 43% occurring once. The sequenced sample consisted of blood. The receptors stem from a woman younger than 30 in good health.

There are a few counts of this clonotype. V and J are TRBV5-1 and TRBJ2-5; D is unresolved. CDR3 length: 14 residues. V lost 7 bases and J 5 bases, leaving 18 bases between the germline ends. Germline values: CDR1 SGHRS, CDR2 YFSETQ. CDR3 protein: CASYLAGRSETQYF. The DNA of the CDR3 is TGCGCCAGCTATCTGGCTGGAAGGAGCGAGACCCAGTACTTC.

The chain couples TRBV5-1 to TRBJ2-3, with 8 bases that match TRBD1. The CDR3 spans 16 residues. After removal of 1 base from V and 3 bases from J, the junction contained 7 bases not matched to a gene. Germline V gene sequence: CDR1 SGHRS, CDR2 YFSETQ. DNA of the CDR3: TGCGCCAGCAGCTTGACTGGGGGACAGGAAACAGATACGCAGTATTTT. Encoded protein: CASSLTGGQETDTQYF.

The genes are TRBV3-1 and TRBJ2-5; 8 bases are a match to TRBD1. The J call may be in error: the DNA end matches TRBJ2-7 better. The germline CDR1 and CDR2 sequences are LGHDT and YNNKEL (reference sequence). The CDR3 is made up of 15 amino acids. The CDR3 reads CASSQDGTGRTEQYF. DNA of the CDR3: TGTGCCAGCAGCCAAGATGGGACAGGCCGTACCGAGCAGTACTTC.

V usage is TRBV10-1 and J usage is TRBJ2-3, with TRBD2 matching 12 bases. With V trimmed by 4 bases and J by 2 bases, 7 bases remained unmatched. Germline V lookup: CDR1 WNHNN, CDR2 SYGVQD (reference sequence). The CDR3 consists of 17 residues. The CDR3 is CASSGTTSGRDTDTQYF. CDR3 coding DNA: TGCGCCAGCAGTGGAACGACTAGCGGGAGAGACACAGATACGCAGTATTTT.

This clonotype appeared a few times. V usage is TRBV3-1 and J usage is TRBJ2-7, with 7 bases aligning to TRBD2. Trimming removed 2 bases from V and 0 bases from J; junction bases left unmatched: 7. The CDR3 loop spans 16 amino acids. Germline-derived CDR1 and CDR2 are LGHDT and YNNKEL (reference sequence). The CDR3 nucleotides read TGTGCCAGCAGCCAACGCGGGGCGGGAGCCTCCTACGAGCAGTACTTC. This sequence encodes CASSQRGAGASYEQYF.

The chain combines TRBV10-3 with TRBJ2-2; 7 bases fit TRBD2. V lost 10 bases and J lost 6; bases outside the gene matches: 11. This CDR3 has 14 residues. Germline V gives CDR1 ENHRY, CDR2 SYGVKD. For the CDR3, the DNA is TGTGCCACCCGACTAGCCGGAGCCCCCGGGGAGCTGTTTTTT. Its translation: CATRLAGAPGELFF.

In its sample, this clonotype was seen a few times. CDR3 loop: CSARATSESSYEQYF. Written as DNA, the CDR3 is TGCAGTGCTAGAGCGACTAGCGAGAGCTCCTACGAGCAGTACTTC. The chain couples TRBV20-1 to TRBJ2-7; 8 nucleotides align to TRBD2. The germline V gene encodes CDR1 DFQATT and CDR2 SNEGSKA (reference sequence). CDR3 length: 15 residues. J lost 0 bases, V lost 1 base, and 5 bases had no gene match.

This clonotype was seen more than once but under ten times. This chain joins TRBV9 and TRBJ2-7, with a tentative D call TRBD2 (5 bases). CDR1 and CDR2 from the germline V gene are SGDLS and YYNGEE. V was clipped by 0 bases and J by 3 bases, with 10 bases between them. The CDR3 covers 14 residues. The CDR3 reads CASSVEVSGYEQYF. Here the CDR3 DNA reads TGTGCCAGCAGCGTAGAGGTGAGCGGCTACGAGCAGTACTTC.

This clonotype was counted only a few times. The CDR3 loop reads CASSIRGETGELFF. The CDR3 region has the DNA TGCGCCAGCAGCATCCGGGGTGAGACCGGGGAGCTGTTTTTT. The V gene is TRBV5-1, the J gene TRBJ2-2, with a possible D match to TRBD2 (5 bases). This CDR3 contains 14 residues. V lost 4 bases and J lost 5, with 12 bases in between. From germline, CDR1 is SGHRS and CDR2 YFSETQ.

The CDR3 protein is CASSDRDRAFGSVANEQFF. CDR3 nucleotides: TGTGCCAGCAGCGACCGGGACAGGGCTTTCGGATCGGTAGCGAATGAGCAGTTCTTC. The chain is built from TRBV5-5 and TRBJ2-1; 9 bases fit TRBD1. CDR3 length: 19 amino acids. Germline CDR1 SGHKS, CDR2 YYEKEE (reference sequence). Trimming took 4 bases from V and 7 from J; bases not matched to a gene: 21.

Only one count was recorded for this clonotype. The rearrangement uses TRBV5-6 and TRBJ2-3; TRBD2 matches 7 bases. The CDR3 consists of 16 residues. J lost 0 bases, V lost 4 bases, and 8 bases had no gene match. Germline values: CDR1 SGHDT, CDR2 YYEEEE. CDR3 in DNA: TGTGCCAGCAGCGTCACTAGCGAGCATAGCACAGATACGCAGTATTTT. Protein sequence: CASSVTSEHSTDTQYF. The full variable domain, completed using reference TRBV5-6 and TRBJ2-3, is DAGVTQSPTHLIKTRGQQVTLRCSPKSGHDTVSWYQQALGQGPQFIFQYYEEEERQRGNFPDRFSGHQFPNYSSELNVNALLLGDSALYLCASSVTSEHSTDTQYFGPGTRLTVL.

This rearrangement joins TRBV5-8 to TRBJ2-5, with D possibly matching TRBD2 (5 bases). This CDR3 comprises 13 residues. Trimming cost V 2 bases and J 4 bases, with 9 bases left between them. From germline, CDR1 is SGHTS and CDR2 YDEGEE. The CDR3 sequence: CASSLWTSETQYF. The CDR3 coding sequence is TGTGCCAGCAGCTTATGGACTTCAGAGACCCAGTACTTC.

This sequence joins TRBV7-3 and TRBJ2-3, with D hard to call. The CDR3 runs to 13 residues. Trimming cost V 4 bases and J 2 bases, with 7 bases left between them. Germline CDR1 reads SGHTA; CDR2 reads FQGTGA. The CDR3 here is CASSSRITDTQYF. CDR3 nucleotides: TGTGCCAGCAGCTCCAGAATCACAGATACGCAGTATTTT.

CDR3 protein: CASSQVSVTGSYEQYF. The CDR3 coding sequence is TGTGCCAGCAGCCAAGTATCCGTGACAGGCTCCTACGAGCAGTACTTC. The V call is TRBV3-1, the J call TRBJ2-7; the D gene is possibly TRBD1 (6 bases). The CDR3 consists of 16 residues. In germline, CDR1 is LGHDT, CDR2 YNNKEL (reference sequence). Trimming pared 1 base from V and 0 bases from J, leaving 13 bases between.

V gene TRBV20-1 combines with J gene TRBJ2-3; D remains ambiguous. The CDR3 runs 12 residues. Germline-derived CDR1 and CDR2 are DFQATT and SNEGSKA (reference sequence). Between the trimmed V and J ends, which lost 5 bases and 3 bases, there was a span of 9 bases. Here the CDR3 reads CSALSSTDTQYF. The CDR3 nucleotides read TGCAGTGCTCTGTCGAGTACAGATACGCAGTATTTT.

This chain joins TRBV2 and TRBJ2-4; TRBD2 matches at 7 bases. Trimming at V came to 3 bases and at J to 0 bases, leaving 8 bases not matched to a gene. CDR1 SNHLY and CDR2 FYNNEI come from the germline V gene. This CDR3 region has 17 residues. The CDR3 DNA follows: TGTGCCAGCAGTGAGCTAGCGGAGACTTTAGCCAAAAACATTCAGTACTTC. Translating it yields CASSELAETLAKNIQYF.

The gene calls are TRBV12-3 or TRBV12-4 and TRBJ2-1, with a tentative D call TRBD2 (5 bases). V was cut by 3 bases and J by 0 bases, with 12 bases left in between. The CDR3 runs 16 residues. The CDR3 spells CASSLAGVTSYNEQFF. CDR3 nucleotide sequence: TGTGCCAGCAGTTTGGCCGGGGTGACCTCCTACAATGAGCAGTTCTTC.

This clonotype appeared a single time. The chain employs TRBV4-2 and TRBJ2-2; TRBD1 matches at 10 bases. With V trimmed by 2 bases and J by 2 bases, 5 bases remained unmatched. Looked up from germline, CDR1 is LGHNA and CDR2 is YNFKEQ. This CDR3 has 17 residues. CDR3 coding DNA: TGTGCCAGCAGCCAACCGGGACAGGGGACAAACACCGGGGAGCTGTTTTTT. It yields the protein CASSQPGQGTNTGELFF.

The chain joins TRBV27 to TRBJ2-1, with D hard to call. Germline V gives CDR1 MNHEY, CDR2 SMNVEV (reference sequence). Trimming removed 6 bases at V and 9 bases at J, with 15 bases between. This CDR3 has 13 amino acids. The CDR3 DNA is TGTGCCAGCAGCCAACAACTTACTTTTGAGCAGTTCTTC. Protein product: CASSQQLTFEQFF.

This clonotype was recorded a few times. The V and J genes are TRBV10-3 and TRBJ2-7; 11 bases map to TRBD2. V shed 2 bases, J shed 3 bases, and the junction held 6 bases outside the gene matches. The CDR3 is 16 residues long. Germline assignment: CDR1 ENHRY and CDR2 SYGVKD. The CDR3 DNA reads TGTGCCATCAGTGAGACTAGCGGGAGTCTTTACTACGAGCAGTACTTC. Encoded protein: CAISETSGSLYYEQYF.

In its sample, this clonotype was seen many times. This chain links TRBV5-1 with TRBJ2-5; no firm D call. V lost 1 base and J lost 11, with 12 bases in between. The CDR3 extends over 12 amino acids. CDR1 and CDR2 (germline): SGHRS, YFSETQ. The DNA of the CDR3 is TGCGCCAGCAGCTTGCCTTCCAATGAGCAGTACTTC. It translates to CASSLPSNEQYF. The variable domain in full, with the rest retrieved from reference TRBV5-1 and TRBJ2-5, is KAGVTQTPRYLIKTRGQQVTLSCSPISGHRSVSWYQQTPGQGLQFLFEYFSETQRNKGNFPGRFSGRQFSNSRSEMNVSTLELGDSALYLCASSLPSNEQYFGPGTRLLVL.

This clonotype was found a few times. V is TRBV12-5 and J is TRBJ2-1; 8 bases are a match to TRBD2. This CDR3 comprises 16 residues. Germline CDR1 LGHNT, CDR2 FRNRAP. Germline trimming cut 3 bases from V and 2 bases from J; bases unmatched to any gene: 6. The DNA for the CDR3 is TGTGCTAGTGGTTTCCAGACTAGCGCTACCTACAATGAGCAGTTCTTC. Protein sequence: CASGFQTSATYNEQFF.

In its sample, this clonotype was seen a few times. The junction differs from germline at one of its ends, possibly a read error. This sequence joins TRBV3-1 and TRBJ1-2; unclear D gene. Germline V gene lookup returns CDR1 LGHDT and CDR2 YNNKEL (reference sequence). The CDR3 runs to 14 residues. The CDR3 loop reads CASSRPEINYGYTF. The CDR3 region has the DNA TGTGCCAGCAGCCGGCCAGAAATTAACTATGGTTACACCTTC.

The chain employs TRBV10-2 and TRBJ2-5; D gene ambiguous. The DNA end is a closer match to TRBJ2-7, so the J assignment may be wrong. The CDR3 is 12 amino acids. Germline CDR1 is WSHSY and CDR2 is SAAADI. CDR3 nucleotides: TGCGCCAGCAGTGAATCGTGGGGCGAGCAGTACTTC. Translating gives CASSESWGEQYF.

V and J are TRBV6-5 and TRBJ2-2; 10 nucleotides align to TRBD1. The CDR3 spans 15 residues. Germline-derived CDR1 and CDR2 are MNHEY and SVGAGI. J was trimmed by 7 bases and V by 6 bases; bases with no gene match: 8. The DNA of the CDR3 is TGTGCCAGCAGCTCCGGGACAGGGGTTAGCGGGGAGCTGTTTTTT. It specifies CASSSGTGVSGELFF.

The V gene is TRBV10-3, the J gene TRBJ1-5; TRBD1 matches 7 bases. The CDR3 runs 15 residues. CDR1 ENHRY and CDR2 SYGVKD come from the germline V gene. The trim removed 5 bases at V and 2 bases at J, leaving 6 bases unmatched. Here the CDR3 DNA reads TGTGCCATCAGTATAGGGGGCGAGGGCAATCAGCCCCAGCATTTT. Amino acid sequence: CAISIGGEGNQPQHF.

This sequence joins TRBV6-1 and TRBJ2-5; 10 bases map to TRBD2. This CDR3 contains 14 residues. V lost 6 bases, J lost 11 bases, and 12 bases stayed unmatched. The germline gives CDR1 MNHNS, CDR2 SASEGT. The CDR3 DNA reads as TGTGCCAGCAGAGCGGGGGGGCCGGGCGATGAGCAGTACTTC. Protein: CASRAGGPGDEQYF.

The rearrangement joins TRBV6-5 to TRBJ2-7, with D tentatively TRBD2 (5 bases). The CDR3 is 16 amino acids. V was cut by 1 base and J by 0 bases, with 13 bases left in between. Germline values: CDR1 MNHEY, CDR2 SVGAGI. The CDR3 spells CASSYYWPGSSYEQYF. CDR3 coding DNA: TGTGCCAGCAGTTACTACTGGCCGGGAAGCTCCTACGAGCAGTACTTC.

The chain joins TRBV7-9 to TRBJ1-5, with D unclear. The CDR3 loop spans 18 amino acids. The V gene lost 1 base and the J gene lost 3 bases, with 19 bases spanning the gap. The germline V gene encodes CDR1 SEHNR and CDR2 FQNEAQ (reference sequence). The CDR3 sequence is CASSLVRYRGLANQPQHF. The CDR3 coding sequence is TGTGCCAGCAGCTTAGTTCGGTACCGGGGTTTAGCCAATCAGCCCCAGCATTTT.

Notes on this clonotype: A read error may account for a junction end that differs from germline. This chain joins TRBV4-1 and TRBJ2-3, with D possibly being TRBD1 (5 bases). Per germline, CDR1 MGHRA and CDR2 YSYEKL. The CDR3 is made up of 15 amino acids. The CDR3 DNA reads TGCGCCAGCAGCCAAGATACGGTCCTCACAGGTACGCAGTATTTT. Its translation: CASSQDTVLTGTQYF.